A single sample is the source of the 2 T cell receptor beta chains below, sequenced in a study of cytomegalovirus exposure and HLA in healthy donors. A multiplex PCR was run with 60 Vbeta primers and 13 Jbeta primers. Sequenced by immunoSEQ multiplex PCR; TCRdb stores in-frame clones only, minus some. The sample shows 140,000 to 150,000 clones, about 83% of them seen only once. Sample: PBMCs. Receptors originate from a man aged 35-49 years in good health and CMV-seropositive.

The rearrangement links TRBV18 to TRBJ2-2; 9 nucleotides line up with TRBD2. Germline V CDR1 and CDR2: KGHSH, LQKENI. The CDR3 length is 18 residues. V shed 2 bases and J 2 bases; nucleotides not matched to a gene: 9. Here the CDR3 reads CASSPSVSGSVNTGELFF. The CDR3 region has the DNA TGTGCCAGCTCACCAAGTGTTAGCGGGAGCGTAAACACCGGGGAGCTGTTTTTT.

The chain has TRBV11-2 and TRBJ2-5; 7 bases are a match to TRBD1. Per germline, CDR1 SGHAT and CDR2 FQNNGV. The CDR3 sequence is 16 residues long. J gave up 2 bases and V 4 bases, and 10 bases lay outside the gene matches. Here the CDR3 reads CASSSVFRDRQETQYF. The DNA for the CDR3 is TGTGCCAGCAGCTCCGTATTCCGGGACAGACAAGAGACCCAGTACTTC.